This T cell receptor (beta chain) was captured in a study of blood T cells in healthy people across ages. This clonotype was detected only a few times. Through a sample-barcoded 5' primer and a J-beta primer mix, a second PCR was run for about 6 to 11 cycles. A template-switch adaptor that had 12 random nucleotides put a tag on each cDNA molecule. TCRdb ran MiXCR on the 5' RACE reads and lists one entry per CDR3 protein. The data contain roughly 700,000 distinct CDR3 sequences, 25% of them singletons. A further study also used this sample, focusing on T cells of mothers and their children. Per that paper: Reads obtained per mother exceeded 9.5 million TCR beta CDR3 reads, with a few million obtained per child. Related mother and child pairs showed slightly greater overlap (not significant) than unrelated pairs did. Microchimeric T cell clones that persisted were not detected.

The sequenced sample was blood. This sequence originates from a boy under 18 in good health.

The CDR3 reads CASSQDGGRGYGYTF. The CDR3, as DNA: TGTGCCAGCAGCCAAGATGGGGGTAGGGGCTATGGCTACACCTTC. The chain has TRBV3-1 and TRBJ1-2; D is possibly TRBD1 (5 bases). The V gene's germline CDR1 is LGHDT and CDR2 YNNKEL (reference sequence). The CDR3 has 15 residues. V lost 0 bases and J lost 4, with 12 bases in between.